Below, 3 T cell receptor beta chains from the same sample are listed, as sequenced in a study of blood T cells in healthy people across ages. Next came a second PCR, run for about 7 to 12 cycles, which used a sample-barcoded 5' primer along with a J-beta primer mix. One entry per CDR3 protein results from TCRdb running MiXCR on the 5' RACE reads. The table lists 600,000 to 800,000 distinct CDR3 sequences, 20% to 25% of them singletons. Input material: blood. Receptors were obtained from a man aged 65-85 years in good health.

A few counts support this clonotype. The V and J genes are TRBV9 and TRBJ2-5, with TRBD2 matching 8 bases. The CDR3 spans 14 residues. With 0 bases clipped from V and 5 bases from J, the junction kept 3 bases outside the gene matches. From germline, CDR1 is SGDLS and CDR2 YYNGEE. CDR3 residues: CASSVDGRGETQYF. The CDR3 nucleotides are TGTGCCAGCAGCGTAGACGGGAGGGGGGAGACCCAGTACTTC.

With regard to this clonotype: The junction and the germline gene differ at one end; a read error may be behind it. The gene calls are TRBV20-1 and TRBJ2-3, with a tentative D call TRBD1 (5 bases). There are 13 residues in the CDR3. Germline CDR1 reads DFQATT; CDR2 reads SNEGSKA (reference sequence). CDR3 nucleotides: TGCAGTGCCTTAATCGTTAGCACAGGTACGCAGTATTTT. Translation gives CSALIVSTGTQYF.

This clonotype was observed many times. The CDR3 DNA follows: TGCAGTGCCCCTAGAAGGGGCAGGGGAGAGACCCAGTACTTC. Its protein is CSAPRRGRGETQYF. The chain is built from TRBV20-1 and TRBJ2-5; D might be TRBD1 (6 bases). The CDR3 spans 14 residues. With 6 bases removed from V and 4 bases from J, the gap between germline ends came to 18 bases. CDR1 DFQATT and CDR2 SNEGSKA come from the germline V gene (reference sequence).